A selection of T cell receptor beta chains follows, all from one sample in a study of T cell repertoires in cytomegalovirus infection. TCRdb processed the reads anew with MiXCR; each CDR3 protein has one entry. The sample includes around 430,000 distinct CDR3 sequences, under 55% seen only once; the top ten take about 45%. Their target antigens are unknown. Source: cultured PBMCs, taken from culture after CMV antigen stimulation. These receptors were collected from a human donor in good health (CMV status not recorded). Some clones in this sample may be carry-over from other donors' samples. Both conserved end residues are part of each CDR3. Fields, in order: V gene, clone size, D gene, J gene, CDR3 protein, CDR3 DNA. D genes are given only for firm matches. For some rows the clone size is stated as once, few or many, or as a class when expanded; others skip it.

TRBV7-4	NA	NA	TRBJ2-1	CASSPPIYNEQFF	TGTGCCAGCAGCCCTCCGATTTACAATGAGCAGTTCTTC
TRBV7-2	many	TRBD2	TRBJ2-5	CASSRAPLAGPETQYF	TGTGCCAGCAGCCGGGCCCCACTAGCGGGACCAGAGACCCAGTACTTC
TRBV19	NA	TRBD1	TRBJ2-1	CASSIDLRDRGTNEQFF	TGTGCCAGTAGTATAGATCTACGAGACAGGGGGACAAATGAGCAGTTCTTC
TRBV6-8	NA	TRBD1	TRBJ1-2	CASRRTGGYGYTF	TGTGCCAGCAGACGGACAGGGGGCTATGGCTACACCTTC
TRBV7-2	NA	NA	TRBJ2-7	CASSKKGPYEQYF	TGTGCCAGCAGCAAAAAAGGGCCCTACGAGCAGTACTTC
TRBV6-1	NA	NA	TRBJ2-3	CASTWARGRRSDTQYF	TGTGCCAGCACCTGGGCACGCGGGCGAAGGTCAGATACGCAGTATTTT
TRBV28	NA	NA	TRBJ1-5	CASSRQAISNQPQHF	TGTGCCAGCAGTAGACAGGCGATTAGCAATCAGCCCCAGCATTTT
TRBV10-3	many	TRBD2	TRBJ2-1	CATTSGPYNEQFF	TGTGCCACCACTAGCGGGCCTTACAATGAGCAGTTCTTC
TRBV19	few	NA	TRBJ2-1	CASNPQWGYNEQFF	TGTGCCAGTAACCCCCAGTGGGGGTACAATGAGCAGTTCTTC
TRBV5-1	few	TRBD2	TRBJ2-1	CASSSTSGRAAGNEQFF	TGCGCCAGCAGCTCGACTAGCGGGAGGGCCGCGGGTAATGAGCAGTTCTTC
TRBV20-1	NA	TRBD2	TRBJ2-1	CSARLASGISYNEQFF	TGCAGTGCTAGACTGGCTAGCGGAATTTCCTACAATGAGCAGTTCTTC
TRBV14	NA	TRBD2	TRBJ2-1	CASSRGTILYNEQFF	TGTGCCAGCAGCCGGGGGACTATCCTTTACAATGAGCAGTTCTTC
TRBV4-1	NA	NA	TRBJ2-4	CASSQVFPSTLAKNIQYF	TGCGCCAGCAGCCAAGTTTTTCCTAGCACCCTAGCCAAAAACATTCAGTACTTC
TRBV19	NA	NA	TRBJ1-1	CASSTPPAGAEAFF	TGTGCCAGTAGCACCCCCCCGGCGGGCGCTGAAGCTTTCTTT
TRBV11-2	few	NA	TRBJ1-5	CASSLVTGWPNQPQHF	TGTGCCAGCAGCTTAGTGACAGGCTGGCCAAATCAGCCCCAGCATTTT
TRBV6-5	NA	NA	TRBJ2-7	CASSYSGTHYEQYF	TGTGCCAGCAGTTACTCGGGGACACACTACGAGCAGTACTTC
TRBV10-2	NA	NA	TRBJ2-7	CASSDRHEQYF	TGCGCCAGCAGTGATCGCCACGAGCAGTACTTC
TRBV7-2	NA	NA	TRBJ2-5	CASSLSVETQYF	TGTGCCAGCAGCTTATCCGTAGAGACCCAGTACTTC
TRBV7-9	NA	NA	TRBJ1-2	CASSRRGGLYTF	TGTGCCAGCAGCCGCCGGGGAGGACTCTACACCTTC
TRBV7-8	few	TRBD1	TRBJ2-7	CASSRPTGARSYEQYF	TGTGCCAGCAGCCGACCCACAGGGGCCCGCTCCTACGAGCAGTACTTC
TRBV29-1	NA	TRBD2	TRBJ2-1	CSVGGTSGYNEQFF	TGCAGCGTTGGCGGGACTAGCGGATACAATGAGCAGTTCTTC
TRBV19	NA	NA	TRBJ2-4	CASSPGDVKNIQYF	TGTGCCAGTAGCCCAGGGGATGTCAAAAACATTCAGTACTTC
TRBV6-1	NA	NA	TRBJ1-5	CASTEGVPDQPQHF	TGTGCCAGCACCGAGGGAGTCCCCGATCAGCCCCAGCATTTT
TRBV7-8	NA	NA	TRBJ2-5	CASSPRDSYQETQYF	TGTGCCAGCAGCCCGCGGGACAGTTATCAAGAGACCCAGTACTTC
TRBV7-2	few	NA	TRBJ2-3	CASSFRGRRLTDTQYF	TGTGCCAGCAGCTTCCGCGGCAGGAGGCTAACAGATACGCAGTATTTT
TRBV7-2	NA	NA	TRBJ1-4	CVSSSRSGEKLFF	TGTGTCAGCAGCTCCCGATCGGGTGAAAAACTGTTTTTT
TRBV7-2	NA	NA	TRBJ2-3	CASSMGPDTQYF	TGTGCCAGCAGCATGGGGCCAGATACGCAGTATTTT
TRBV7-9	NA	NA	TRBJ2-2	CASSLGWDTGELFF	TGTGCCAGCAGCTTGGGCTGGGACACCGGGGAGCTGTTTTTT
TRBV12-5	NA	TRBD1	TRBJ2-7	CASGLGQGVYEQYF	TGTGCTAGTGGTTTGGGGCAGGGGGTTTACGAGCAGTACTTC
TRBV7-9	NA	TRBD1	TRBJ2-3	CASSSRQGAWRTDTQYF	TGTGCCAGCAGCTCACGACAGGGGGCATGGAGAACAGATACGCAGTATTTT
TRBV5-4	NA	TRBD1	TRBJ2-3	CASSLAAGGLTDTQYF	TGTGCCAGCAGCTTGGCCGCAGGGGGCCTTACAGATACGCAGTATTTT
TRBV7-4	NA	NA	TRBJ1-1	CASSFRRASLTEAFF	TGTGCCAGCAGCTTTAGACGGGCCTCCCTCACTGAAGCTTTCTTT
TRBV6-5	once	NA	TRBJ2-6	CASRGAGTSGANVLTF	TGTGCCAGCAGGGGTGCGGGGACCTCTGGGGCCAACGTCCTGACTTTC
TRBV6-6	NA	TRBD2	TRBJ2-1	CASSWPSGSDEQFF	TGTGCCAGCAGTTGGCCTAGCGGGAGTGATGAGCAGTTCTTC
TRBV7-2	NA	TRBD2	TRBJ2-4	CASTSPGGGWENIQYF	TGTGCCAGCACCAGCCCCGGGGGGGGGTGGGAAAACATTCAGTACTTC
TRBV28	NA	NA	TRBJ1-1	CASSPGGAGRDTEAFF	TGTGCCAGCAGCCCGGGAGGGGCCGGTCGGGACACTGAAGCTTTCTTT
TRBV5-4	few	TRBD2	TRBJ2-1	CASSLLAGEQFF	TGTGCCAGCAGCCTATTAGCGGGTGAGCAGTTCTTC
TRBV6-1	few	TRBD1	TRBJ2-1	CASSFQGQGYNEQFF	TGTGCCAGCAGTTTCCAGGGACAGGGTTATAATGAGCAGTTCTTC
TRBV5-4	few	NA	TRBJ1-2	CASSFPGTNYGYTF	TGTGCCAGCAGCTTTCCAGGCACTAACTATGGCTACACCTTC
TRBV18	NA	NA	TRBJ2-3	CASRPEGPDTQYF	TGTGCCAGCCGACCCGAGGGTCCAGATACGCAGTATTTT
TRBV7-6	many	NA	TRBJ2-1	CASSLGGRGNEQFF	TGTGCCAGCAGTTTGGGGGGGAGGGGGAATGAGCAGTTCTTC
TRBV2	NA	NA	TRBJ2-7	CASSERLFDSYEQYF	TGTGCCAGCAGTGAACGGTTATTCGATTCCTACGAGCAGTACTTC
TRBV7-2	many	NA	TRBJ2-3	CASSLVGGDTDTQYF	TGTGCCAGCAGCTTAGTGGGGGGAGACACAGATACGCAGTATTTT
TRBV7-2	many	TRBD2	TRBJ2-7	CASSTAGAYEQYF	TGTGCCAGCAGCACAGCGGGGGCCTACGAGCAGTACTTC
TRBV9	NA	TRBD1	TRBJ2-7	CASSVTGGAYEQYF	TGTGCCAGCAGCGTTACAGGGGGCGCCTACGAGCAGTACTTC
TRBV10-2	NA	NA	TRBJ2-5	CATHRAGGETQYF	TGCGCCACCCACCGGGCCGGAGGGGAGACCCAGTACTTC
TRBV6-5	NA	NA	TRBJ2-5	CASSRESAQYF	TGTGCCAGCAGTAGGGAGTCGGCCCAGTACTTC
TRBV7-2	few	NA	TRBJ2-4	CASSLDPRGLIQYF	TGTGCCAGCAGCTTAGATCCCCGGGGCCTCATTCAGTACTTC
TRBV6-6	NA	NA	TRBJ1-3	CASSYNPRRSGNTIYF	TGTGCCAGCAGTTACAATCCCAGACGGTCTGGAAACACCATATATTTT
TRBV7-9	NA	NA	TRBJ1-3	CASSFWGLSSGNTIYF	TGTGCCAGCAGCTTTTGGGGGCTGAGCTCTGGAAACACCATATATTTT
TRBV7-2	many	NA	TRBJ2-3	CASSLGSSGRTDTQYF	TGTGCCAGCAGCTTAGGTAGTAGTGGTAGGACAGATACGCAGTATTTT
TRBV4-2	NA	NA	TRBJ2-7	CASSPPESEHEQYF	TGTGCCAGCAGCCCCCCGGAGTCGGAACACGAGCAGTACTTC
TRBV7-2	few	TRBD2	TRBJ2-7	CASSSYGGTYEQYF	TGTGCCAGCAGCTCCTACGGGGGGACCTACGAGCAGTACTTC
TRBV7-9	NA	NA	TRBJ1-3	CASTYLDRGNTIYF	TGTGCCAGCACCTATTTAGATCGAGGAAACACCATATATTTT